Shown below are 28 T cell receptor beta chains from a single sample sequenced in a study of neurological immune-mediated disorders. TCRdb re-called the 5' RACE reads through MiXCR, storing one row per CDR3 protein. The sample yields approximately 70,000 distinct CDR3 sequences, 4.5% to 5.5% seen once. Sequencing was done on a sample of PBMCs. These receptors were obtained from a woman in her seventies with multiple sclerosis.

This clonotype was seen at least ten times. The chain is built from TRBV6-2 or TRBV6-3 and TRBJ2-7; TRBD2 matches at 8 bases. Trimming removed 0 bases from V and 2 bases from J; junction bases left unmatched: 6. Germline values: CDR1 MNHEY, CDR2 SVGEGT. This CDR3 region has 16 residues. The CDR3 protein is CASSYSVSGDTYEQYF. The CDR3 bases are TGTGCCAGCAGTTACTCAGTTAGCGGGGACACCTACGAGCAGTACTTC.

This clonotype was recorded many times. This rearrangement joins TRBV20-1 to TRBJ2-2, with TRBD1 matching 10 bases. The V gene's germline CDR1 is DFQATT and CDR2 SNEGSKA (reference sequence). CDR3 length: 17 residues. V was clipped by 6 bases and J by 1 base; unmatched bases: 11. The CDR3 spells CSAFPGQGRGNTGELFF. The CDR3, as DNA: TGCAGTGCCTTCCCGGGACAGGGGAGGGGGAACACCGGGGAGCTGTTTTTT.

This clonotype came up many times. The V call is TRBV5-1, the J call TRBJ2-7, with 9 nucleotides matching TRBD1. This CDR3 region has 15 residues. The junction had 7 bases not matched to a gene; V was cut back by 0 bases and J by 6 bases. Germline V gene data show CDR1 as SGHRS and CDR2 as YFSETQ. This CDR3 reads CASSLDGTGFSEQYF. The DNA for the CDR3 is TGCGCCAGCAGCTTGGACGGGACAGGGTTTTCCGAGCAGTACTTC.

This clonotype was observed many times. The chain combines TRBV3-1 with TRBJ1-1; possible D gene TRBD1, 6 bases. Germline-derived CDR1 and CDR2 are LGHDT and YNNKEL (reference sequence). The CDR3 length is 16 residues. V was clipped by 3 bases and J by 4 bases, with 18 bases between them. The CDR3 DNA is TGTGCCAGCAGCCACCGCGGGGGGGCGAGAACCACTGAAGCTTTCTTT. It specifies CASSHRGGARTTEAFF.

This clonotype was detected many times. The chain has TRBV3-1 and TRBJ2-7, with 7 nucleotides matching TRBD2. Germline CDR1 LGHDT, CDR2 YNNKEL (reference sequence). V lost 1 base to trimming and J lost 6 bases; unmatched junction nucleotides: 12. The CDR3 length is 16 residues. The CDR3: CASSQVSAGAILEQYF. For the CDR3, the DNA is TGTGCCAGCAGCCAAGTGTCTGCGGGAGCCATCCTCGAGCAGTACTTC.

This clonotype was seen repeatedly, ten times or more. The CDR3, as DNA: TGTGCCAGCAGCTTAGCAGGGGCGGCCACTGAAGCTTTCTTT. It codes for CASSLAGAATEAFF. The V call is TRBV7-9, the J call TRBJ1-1; a weak D match, TRBD1 (5 bases). V lost 0 bases and J lost 4, with 9 bases in between. CDR1 and CDR2 (germline): SEHNR, FQNEAQ (reference sequence). The CDR3 is made up of 14 amino acids.

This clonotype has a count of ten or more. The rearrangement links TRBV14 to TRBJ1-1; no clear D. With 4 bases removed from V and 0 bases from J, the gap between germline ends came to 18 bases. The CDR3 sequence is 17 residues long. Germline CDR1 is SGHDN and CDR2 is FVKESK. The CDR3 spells CASSLGPPHILNTEAFF. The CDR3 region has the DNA TGTGCCAGCAGCCTTGGACCGCCCCATATACTGAACACTGAAGCTTTCTTT.

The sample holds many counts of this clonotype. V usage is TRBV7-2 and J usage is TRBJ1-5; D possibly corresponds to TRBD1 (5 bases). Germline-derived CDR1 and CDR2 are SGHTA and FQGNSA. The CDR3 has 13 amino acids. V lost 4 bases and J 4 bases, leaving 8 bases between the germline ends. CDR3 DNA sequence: TGTGCCAGCAGCTACCAGGGTAATCAGCCCCAGCATTTT. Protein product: CASSYQGNQPQHF. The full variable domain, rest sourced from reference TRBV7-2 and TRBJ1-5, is GAGVSQSPSNKVTEKGKDVELRCDPISGHTALYWYRQSLGQGLEFLIYFQGNSAPDKSGLPSDRFSAERTGGSVSTLTIQRTQQEDSAVYLCASSYQGNQPQHFGDGTRLSIL.

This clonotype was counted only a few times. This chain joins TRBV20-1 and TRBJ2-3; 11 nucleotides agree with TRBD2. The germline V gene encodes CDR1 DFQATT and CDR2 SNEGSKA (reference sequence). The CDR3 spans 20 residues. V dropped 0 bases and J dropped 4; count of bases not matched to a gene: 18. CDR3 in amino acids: CSAREILTYFSGRAADTQYF. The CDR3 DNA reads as TGCAGTGCTAGAGAAATCTTGACCTACTTTAGCGGGAGGGCCGCAGATACGCAGTATTTT.

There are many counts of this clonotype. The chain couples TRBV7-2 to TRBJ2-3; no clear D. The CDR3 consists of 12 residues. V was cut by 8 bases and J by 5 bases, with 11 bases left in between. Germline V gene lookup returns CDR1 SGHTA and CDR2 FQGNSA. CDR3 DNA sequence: TGTGCCAGCGGCTACTGGCGAGATACGCAGTATTTT. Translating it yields CASGYWRDTQYF. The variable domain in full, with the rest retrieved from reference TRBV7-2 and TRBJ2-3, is GAGVSQSPSNKVTEKGKDVELRCDPISGHTALYWYRQSLGQGLEFLIYFQGNSAPDKSGLPSDRFSAERTGGSVSTLTIQRTQQEDSAVYLCASGYWRDTQYFGPGTRLTVL.

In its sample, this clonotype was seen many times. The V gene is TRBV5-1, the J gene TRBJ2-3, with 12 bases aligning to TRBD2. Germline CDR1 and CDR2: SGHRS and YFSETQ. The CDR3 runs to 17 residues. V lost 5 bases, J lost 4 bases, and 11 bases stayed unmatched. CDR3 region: CASRGSASGRAADTQYF. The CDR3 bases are TGCGCCAGCAGGGGCTCTGCTAGCGGGAGGGCCGCAGATACGCAGTATTTT.

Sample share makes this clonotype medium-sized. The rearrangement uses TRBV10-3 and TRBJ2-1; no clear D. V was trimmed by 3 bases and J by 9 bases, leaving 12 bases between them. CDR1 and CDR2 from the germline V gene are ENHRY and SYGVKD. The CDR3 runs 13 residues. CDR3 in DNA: TGTGCCATCAGTGACGGGCCTCACAGTGAGCAGTTCTTC. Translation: CAISDGPHSEQFF.

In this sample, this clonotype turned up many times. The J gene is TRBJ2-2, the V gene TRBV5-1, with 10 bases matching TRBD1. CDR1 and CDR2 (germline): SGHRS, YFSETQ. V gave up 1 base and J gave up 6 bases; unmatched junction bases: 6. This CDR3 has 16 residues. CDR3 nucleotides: TGCGCCAGCAGCTTGTCAGGACAGGGGGTCCCCGGGGAGCTGTTTTTT. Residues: CASSLSGQGVPGELFF.

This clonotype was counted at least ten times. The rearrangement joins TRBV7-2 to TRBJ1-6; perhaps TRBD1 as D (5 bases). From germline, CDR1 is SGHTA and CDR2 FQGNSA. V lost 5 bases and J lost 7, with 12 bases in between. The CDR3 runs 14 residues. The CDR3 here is CASSRDSSNSPLHF. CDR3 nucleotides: TGTGCCAGCAGCCGTGACAGCTCAAATTCACCCCTCCACTTT.

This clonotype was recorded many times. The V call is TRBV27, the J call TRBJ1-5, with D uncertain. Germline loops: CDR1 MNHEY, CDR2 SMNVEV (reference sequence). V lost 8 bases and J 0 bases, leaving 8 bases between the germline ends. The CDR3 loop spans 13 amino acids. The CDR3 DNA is TGTGCCAGCGGTCACTATAGCAATCAGCCCCAGCATTTT. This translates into CASGHYSNQPQHF.

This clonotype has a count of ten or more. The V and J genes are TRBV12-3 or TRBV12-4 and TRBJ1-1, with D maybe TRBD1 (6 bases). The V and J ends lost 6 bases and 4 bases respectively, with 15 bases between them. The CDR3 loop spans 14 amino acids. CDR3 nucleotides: TGTGCCAGCAGACCCACAGGGTATGGCACTGAAGCTTTCTTT. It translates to CASRPTGYGTEAFF.

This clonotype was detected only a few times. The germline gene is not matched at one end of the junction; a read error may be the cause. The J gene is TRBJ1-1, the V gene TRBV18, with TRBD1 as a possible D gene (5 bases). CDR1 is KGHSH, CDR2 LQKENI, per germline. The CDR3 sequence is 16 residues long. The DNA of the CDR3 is TGTGCCAGCCCACCCCGAGAGGGCGGGACGGACCCTGAAGCTTTCTTT. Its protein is CASPPREGGTDPEAFF.

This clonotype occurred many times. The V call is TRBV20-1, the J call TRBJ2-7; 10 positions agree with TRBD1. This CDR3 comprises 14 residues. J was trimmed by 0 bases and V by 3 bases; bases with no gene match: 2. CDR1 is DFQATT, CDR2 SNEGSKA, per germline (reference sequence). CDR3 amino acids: CSARGQGSSYEQYF. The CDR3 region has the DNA TGCAGTGCTAGGGGACAGGGGAGCTCCTACGAGCAGTACTTC.

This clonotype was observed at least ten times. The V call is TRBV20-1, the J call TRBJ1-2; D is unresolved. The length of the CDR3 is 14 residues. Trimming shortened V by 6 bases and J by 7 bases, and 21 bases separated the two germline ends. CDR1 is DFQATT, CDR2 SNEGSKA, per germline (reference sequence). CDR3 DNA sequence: TGCAGTGCCCCAACACTTGGAGGGTCGAGTGGCTACACCTTC. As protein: CSAPTLGGSSGYTF.

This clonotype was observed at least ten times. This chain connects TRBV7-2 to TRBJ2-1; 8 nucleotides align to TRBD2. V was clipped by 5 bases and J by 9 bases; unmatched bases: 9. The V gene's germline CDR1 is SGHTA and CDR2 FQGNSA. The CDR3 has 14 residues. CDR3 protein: CASSQGAGVSEQFF. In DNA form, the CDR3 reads TGTGCCAGCAGCCAAGGAGCGGGAGTTAGTGAGCAGTTCTTC.

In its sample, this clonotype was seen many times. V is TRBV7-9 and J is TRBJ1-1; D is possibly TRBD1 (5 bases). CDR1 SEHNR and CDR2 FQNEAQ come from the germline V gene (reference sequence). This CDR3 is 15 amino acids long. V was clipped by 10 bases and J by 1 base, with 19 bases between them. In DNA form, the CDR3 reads TGTGCCACGAGGGGTGGAGGCAGGGAGAACACTGAAGCTTTCTTT. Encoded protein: CATRGGGRENTEAFF.

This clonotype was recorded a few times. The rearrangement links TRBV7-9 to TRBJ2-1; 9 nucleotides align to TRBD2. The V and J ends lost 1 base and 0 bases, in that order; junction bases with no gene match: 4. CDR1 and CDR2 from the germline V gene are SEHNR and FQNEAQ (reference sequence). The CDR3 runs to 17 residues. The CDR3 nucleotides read TGTGCCAGCAGCTTAGTTCCTAGCGGGAACTCCTACAATGAGCAGTTCTTC. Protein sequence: CASSLVPSGNSYNEQFF.

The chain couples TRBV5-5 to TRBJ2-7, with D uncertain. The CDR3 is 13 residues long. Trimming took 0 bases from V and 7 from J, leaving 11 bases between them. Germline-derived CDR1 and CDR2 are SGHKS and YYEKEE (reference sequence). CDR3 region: CASSLAPNLEQYF. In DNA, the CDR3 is TGTGCCAGCAGCTTGGCCCCTAATTTGGAGCAGTACTTC.

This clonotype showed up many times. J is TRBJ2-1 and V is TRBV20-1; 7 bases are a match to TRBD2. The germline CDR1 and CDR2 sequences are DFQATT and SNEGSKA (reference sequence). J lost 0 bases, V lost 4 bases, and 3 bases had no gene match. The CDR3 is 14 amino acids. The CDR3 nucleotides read TGCAGTGCTAAAGCTAGCGGCTCCTACAATGAGCAGTTCTTC. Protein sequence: CSAKASGSYNEQFF.

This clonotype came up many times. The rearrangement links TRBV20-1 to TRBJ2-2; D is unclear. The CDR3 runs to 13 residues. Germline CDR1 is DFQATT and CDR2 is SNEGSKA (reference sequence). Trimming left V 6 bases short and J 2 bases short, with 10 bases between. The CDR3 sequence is CSASISNTGELFF. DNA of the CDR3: TGCAGTGCCAGCATCAGTAACACCGGGGAGCTGTTTTTT.

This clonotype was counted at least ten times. CDR3 DNA sequence: TGCAGTGCTAAACCTGGGACAGGGGGTTCTCAGCCCCAGCATTTT. Encoded protein: CSAKPGTGGSQPQHF. The V call is TRBV20-1, the J call TRBJ1-5; TRBD1 agrees at 11 bases. The germline V gene has CDR1 DFQATT and CDR2 SNEGSKA (reference sequence). This CDR3 has 15 amino acids. V trimming: 4 bases; J trimming: 6 bases; junction bases outside the gene matches: 8.

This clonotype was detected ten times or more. The chain's CDR3 is CASSLEGQAVDTQYF. CDR3 bases: TGCGCCAGCAGCTTGGAGGGACAGGCGGTAGATACGCAGTATTTT. This rearrangement joins TRBV5-1 to TRBJ2-3, with 8 bases lining up with TRBD1. The germline CDR1 and CDR2 sequences are SGHRS and YFSETQ. This CDR3 has 15 amino acids. J gave up 5 bases and V 0 bases, and 5 bases lay outside the gene matches.

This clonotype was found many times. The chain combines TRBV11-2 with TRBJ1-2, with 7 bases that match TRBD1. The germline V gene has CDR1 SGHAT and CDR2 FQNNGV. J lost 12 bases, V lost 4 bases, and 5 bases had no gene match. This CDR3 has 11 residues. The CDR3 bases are TGTGCCAGCAGCTCCACGACAGGGAACACCTTC. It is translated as CASSSTTGNTF.